This is a list of T cell receptor beta chains from one sample in a study of T cells in Graves' hyperthyroidism and ophthalmopathy. TCRdb reanalysed the multiplex PCR reads using MiXCR and keeps one entry per CDR3 protein. Of under 350,000 distinct CDR3 sequences in the sample, about 17% were seen once. Sequenced input: blood. These receptor sequences come from a woman aged 55-69 years with Graves' ophthalmopathy. Both conserved end residues are part of each CDR3. The D gene is left open where the match is weak. Some rows have no size entry. The others give once, few or many, or a class for an expanded clone.

D gene	V gene	clone size	CDR3 length	J gene	CDR3 protein	CDR3 DNA
-	TRBV6-1	once	12	TRBJ1-6	CASQRYDSPLHF	TGTGCCAGCCAACGTTATGATTCACCCCTCCACTTT
TRBD1	TRBV12-3/TRBV12-4	-	15	TRBJ1-6	CASSPGDRGWSPLHF	TGTGCCAGCAGTCCCGGGGACAGGGGTTGGTCACCCCTCCACTTT
-	TRBV2	many	14	TRBJ2-3	CASWKGMSTDTQYF	TGTGCCAGCTGGAAGGGGATGAGCACAGATACGCAGTATTTT
TRBD1	TRBV6-1	-	16	TRBJ1-3	CASSARTGSSGNTIYF	TGTGCCAGCAGCGCCCGGACAGGGAGCTCTGGAAACACCATATATTTT
-	TRBV4-2	many	15	TRBJ1-1	CASSQARTVNTEAFF	TGTGCCAGCAGCCAAGCCAGGACCGTGAACACTGAAGCTTTCTTT
-	TRBV6-1	few	16	TRBJ1-3	CASSRLGTGSGNTIYF	TGTGCCAGCAGTCGACTGGGCACAGGGTCTGGAAACACCATATATTTT
TRBD2	TRBV4-3	-	16	TRBJ2-3	CASSQEAGATPDTQYF	TGCGCCAGCAGCCAAGAAGCGGGGGCCACGCCAGATACGCAGTATTTT
TRBD1	TRBV28	many	13	TRBJ1-3	CASQGDSRNTIYF	TGTGCCAGTCAGGGGGACAGTAGAAACACCATATATTTT
-	TRBV29-1	many	13	TRBJ1-2	CSVLVGIPYGYTF	TGCAGCGTACTCGTCGGGATCCCTTATGGCTACACCTTC
TRBD2	TRBV4-2	many	15	TRBJ2-1	CASSQGAGGYNEQFF	TGTGCCAGCAGCCAAGGAGCGGGAGGTTACAATGAGCAGTTCTTC
TRBD2	TRBV12-3/TRBV12-4	many	17	TRBJ2-1	CASLTYYGGGSNNEQFF	TGTGCCAGCCTTACTTATTACGGCGGGGGATCGAACAATGAGCAGTTCTTC
TRBD1	TRBV5-1	few	15	TRBJ1-2	CASSRGQGANYGYTF	TGCGCCAGCAGCCGCGGACAGGGGGCTAACTATGGCTACACCTTC
-	TRBV6-2/TRBV6-3	many	11	TRBJ1-1	CASSPRGEAFF	TGTGCCAGCAGTCCTAGGGGTGAAGCTTTCTTT
-	TRBV14	-	14	TRBJ1-1	CASSLLVGGTEAFF	TGTGCCAGCAGCCTCCTTGTCGGTGGCACTGAAGCTTTCTTT
TRBD1	TRBV5-1	-	15	TRBJ2-1	CASSIGTGAGVEQFF	TGCGCCAGCAGCATCGGGACAGGGGCTGGGGTTGAGCAGTTCTTC
-	TRBV6-2/TRBV6-3	many	15	TRBJ1-5	CASSYSGNWNQPQHF	TGTGCCAGCAGTTACTCTGGGAATTGGAATCAGCCCCAGCATTTT
TRBD1	TRBV4-1	few	14	TRBJ2-1	CASSHAGQDNEQFF	TGCGCCAGCAGCCATGCCGGACAGGACAATGAGCAGTTCTTC
-	TRBV28	many	17	TRBJ1-5	CASSTGTFQGSNQPQHF	TGTGCCAGCAGTACCGGGACGTTCCAGGGGAGCAATCAGCCCCAGCATTTT
-	TRBV7-2	-	16	TRBJ2-4	CASSQSVFLAKNIQYF	TGTGCCAGCAGCCAGTCCGTTTTTCTAGCCAAAAACATTCAGTACTTC
-	TRBV2	many	13	TRBJ1-2	CASRDANNYGYTF	TGTGCCAGCAGGGACGCGAATAACTATGGCTACACCTTC
-	TRBV5-1	many	13	TRBJ1-1	CASSSGSGTEAFF	TGCGCCAGCAGTTCCGGCTCAGGGACTGAAGCTTTCTTT
-	TRBV7-9	-	16	TRBJ2-7	CASSAGPGQVSYEQYF	TGTGCCAGCAGCGCGGGCCCGGGACAAGTCTCCTACGAGCAGTACTTC
-	TRBV4-3	few	13	TRBJ1-3	CASSPTPGNTIYF	TGCGCCAGCAGCCCAACGCCTGGAAACACCATATATTTT
TRBD2	TRBV6-4	few	15	TRBJ2-3	CASSPGPGGADTQYF	TGTGCCAGCAGCCCCGGGCCGGGGGGGGCAGATACGCAGTATTTT
TRBD2	TRBV10-3	many	14	TRBJ2-5	CAISATSVEETQYF	TGTGCCATCAGTGCGACTAGCGTAGAAGAGACCCAGTACTTC
-	TRBV12-3/TRBV12-4	many	14	TRBJ1-2	CASSLLGADYGYTF	TGTGCCAGCAGTTTATTAGGGGCCGACTATGGCTACACCTTC
-	TRBV7-3	-	14	TRBJ1-1	CPSSFGPGRGVAFF	TGTCCCAGCAGCTTTGGTCCGGGACGAGGGGTGGCTTTCTTT
TRBD2	TRBV12-3/TRBV12-4	many	15	TRBJ2-1	CASRRLAGSYNEQFF	TGTGCCAGCAGAAGACTAGCGGGAAGCTACAATGAGCAGTTCTTC
TRBD1	TRBV7-9	many	18	TRBJ1-2	CASSLIYGTARRENGYTF	TGTGCCAGCAGCTTGATCTACGGGACAGCAAGAAGGGAGAATGGCTACACCTTC
-	TRBV5-8	many	15	TRBJ2-1	CASSLEGTARNEQFF	TGTGCCAGCAGCTTGGAGGGGACTGCGCGCAATGAGCAGTTCTTC
TRBD2	TRBV6-2/TRBV6-3	-	13	TRBJ2-1	CATLAGGYNEQFF	TGTGCCACACTAGCGGGAGGCTACAATGAGCAGTTCTTC
-	TRBV18	-	14	TRBJ1-3	CASSRTGIGNTIYF	TGTGCCAGCTCACGCACAGGAATAGGAAACACCATATATTTT
-	TRBV28	many	12	TRBJ1-6	CALQGNNSPLHF	TGTGCCTTGCAGGGTAATAATTCACCCCTCCACTTT
-	TRBV12-3/TRBV12-4	few	15	TRBJ2-7	CASSFRAVEGYEQYF	TGTGCCAGCAGTTTTAGGGCGGTCGAGGGCTACGAGCAGTACTTC
-	TRBV6-1	many	14	TRBJ1-5	CASSEIRGNQPQHF	TGTGCCAGCAGTGAAATCAGGGGCAATCAGCCCCAGCATTTT
-	TRBV20-1	many	15	TRBJ1-5	CSARDHAASNQPQHF	TGCAGTGCTAGAGATCATGCAGCTAGCAATCAGCCCCAGCATTTT
-	TRBV11-2	many	13	TRBJ2-7	CASSKQISYEQYF	TGTGCCAGCAGCAAGCAGATTTCCTACGAGCAGTACTTC
TRBD2	TRBV20-1	many	14	TRBJ2-1	CSATSGSAYNEQFF	TGCAGTGCTACGAGCGGGAGCGCCTACAATGAGCAGTTCTTC
-	TRBV28	many	13	TRBJ2-1	CASGDSQGNEQFF	TGTGCCAGCGGGGACTCCCAGGGTAATGAGCAGTTCTTC
TRBD1	TRBV28	many	15	TRBJ1-2	CATRGRGPSNYGYTF	TGTGCCACCAGGGGCAGGGGGCCCTCCAACTATGGCTACACCTTC
TRBD1	TRBV12-3/TRBV12-4	many	14	TRBJ2-1	CASSFGTGSGEQFF	TGTGCCAGCAGTTTTGGGACAGGGTCGGGTGAGCAGTTCTTC
-	TRBV15	-	16	TRBJ1-3	CATSKAGVGSGNTIYF	TGTGCCACCAGCAAAGCAGGGGTCGGTTCTGGAAACACCATATATTTT
-	TRBV9	many	15	TRBJ1-6	CASGPLGSNNSPLHF	TGTGCCAGCGGCCCCCTGGGGTCAAATAATTCACCCCTCCACTTT
TRBD1	TRBV7-9	many	15	TRBJ1-5	CASSLDGQGGQPQHF	TGTGCCAGCAGCCTGGATGGACAGGGTGGACAGCCCCAGCATTTT
-	TRBV9	many	15	TRBJ2-7	CASSVMPGPQYEQYF	TGTGCCAGCAGCGTCATGCCGGGACCTCAATACGAGCAGTACTTC
-	TRBV5-6	-	17	TRBJ1-2	CASSPRDMLPRLYGYTF	TGTGCCAGCAGCCCCCGCGATATGTTACCCAGGCTTTATGGCTACACCTTC
-	TRBV7-7	many	13	TRBJ1-1	CASSQQRNTEAFF	TGTGCCAGCAGCCAACAGAGGAACACTGAAGCTTTCTTT